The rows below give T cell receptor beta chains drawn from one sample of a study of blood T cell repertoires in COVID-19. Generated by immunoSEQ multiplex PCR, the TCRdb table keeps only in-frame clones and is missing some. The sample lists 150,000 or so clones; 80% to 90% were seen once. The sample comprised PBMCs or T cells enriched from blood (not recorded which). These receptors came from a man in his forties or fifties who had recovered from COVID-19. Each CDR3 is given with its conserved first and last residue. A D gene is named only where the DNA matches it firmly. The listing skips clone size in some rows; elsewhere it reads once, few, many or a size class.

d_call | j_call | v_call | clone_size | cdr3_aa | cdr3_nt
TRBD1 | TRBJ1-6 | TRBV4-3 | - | CASSRKQGALNSPLHF | TGCGCCAGCAGCCGGAAACAGGGGGCGCTTAATTCACCCCTCCACTTT
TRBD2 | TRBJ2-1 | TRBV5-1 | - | CASSLLGLAGGSYNEQFF | TGCGCCAGCAGCCTCTTAGGACTAGCGGGGGGCTCCTACAATGAGCAGTTCTTC
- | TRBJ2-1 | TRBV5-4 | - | CASSLDSGGLGDEQFF | TGTGCCAGCAGCTTGGATTCGGGGGGCTTAGGAGATGAGCAGTTCTTC
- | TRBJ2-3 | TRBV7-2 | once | CASSFDRGTQYF | TGTGCCAGCAGCTTTGACCGGGGTACGCAGTATTTT
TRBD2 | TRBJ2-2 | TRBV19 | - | CASSRASGGARTGELFF | TGTGCCAGTAGTAGGGCTAGCGGGGGGGCCCGTACCGGGGAGCTGTTTTTT
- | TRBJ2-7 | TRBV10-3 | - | CAISTGITYEQYF | TGTGCCATCAGTACCGGGATTACCTACGAGCAGTACTTC
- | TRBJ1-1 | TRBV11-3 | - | CASSLTQNTEAFF | TGTGCCAGCAGCTTAACACAGAACACTGAAGCTTTCTTT
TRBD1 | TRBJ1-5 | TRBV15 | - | CATSRDGQGANQPQHF | TGTGCCACCAGCAGAGACGGACAGGGGGCAAATCAGCCCCAGCATTTT
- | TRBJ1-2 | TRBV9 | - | CASSVDKRTGRDYGYTF | TGTGCCAGCAGCGTAGACAAACGTACCGGCAGGGACTATGGCTACACCTTC
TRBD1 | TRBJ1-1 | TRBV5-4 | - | CASSPDRGTMNTEAFF | TGTGCCAGCAGCCCGGACAGGGGAACAATGAACACTGAAGCTTTCTTT
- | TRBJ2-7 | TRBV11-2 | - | CASSLDQETGSSYEQYF | TGTGCCAGCAGCTTAGATCAAGAAACGGGGAGCTCCTACGAGCAGTACTTC
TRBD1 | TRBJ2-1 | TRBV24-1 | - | CATSDGGTGVNEQFF | TGTGCCACCAGTGACGGAGGGACAGGGGTGAATGAGCAGTTCTTC
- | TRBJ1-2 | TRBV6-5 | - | CASSPGNTNYGYTF | TGTGCCAGCAGTCCAGGGAATACAAACTATGGCTACACCTTC
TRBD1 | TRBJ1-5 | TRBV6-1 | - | CASSEGDRDNQPQHF | TGTGCCAGCAGTGAAGGGGACAGGGACAATCAGCCCCAGCATTTT
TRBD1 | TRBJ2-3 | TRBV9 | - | CASSEGTAPSTDTQYF | TGTGCCAGCAGCGAAGGGACAGCACCTAGCACAGATACGCAGTATTTT
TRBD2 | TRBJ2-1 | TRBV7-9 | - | CASSFRSGQSSYNEQFF | TGTGCCAGCAGCTTCCGTAGCGGGCAGAGCTCCTACAATGAGCAGTTCTTC
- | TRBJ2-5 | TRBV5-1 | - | CASSFSTETQYF | TGCGCCAGCAGTTTCTCTACTGAGACCCAGTACTTC
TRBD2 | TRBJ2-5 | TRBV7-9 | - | CASLLAGAKETQYF | TGTGCCAGCTTACTAGCGGGGGCGAAAGAGACCCAGTACTTC
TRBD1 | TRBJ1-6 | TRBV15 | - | CATSDRGNSPLHF | TGTGCCACCAGCGACAGGGGAAATTCACCCCTCCACTTT
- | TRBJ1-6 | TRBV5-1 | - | CASSLATAENSPLHF | TGCGCCAGCAGCTTGGCGACAGCAGAAAATTCACCCCTCCACTTT
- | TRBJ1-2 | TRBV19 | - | CASSPAGRPAGYTF | TGTGCCAGTAGTCCAGCCGGGAGGCCAGCCGGCTACACCTTC
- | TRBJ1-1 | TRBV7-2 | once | CASSLYPAPNTEAFF | TGTGCCAGCAGCCTATATCCCGCCCCCAACACTGAAGCTTTCTTT
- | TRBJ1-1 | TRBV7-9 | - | CASSPLGGVEAFF | TGTGCCAGCAGCCCCCTGGGGGGGGTTGAAGCTTTCTTT
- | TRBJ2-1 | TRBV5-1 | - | CASSHSGGYNEQFF | TGCGCCAGCAGCCATAGCGGAGGCTACAATGAGCAGTTCTTC
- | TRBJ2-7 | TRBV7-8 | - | CASSLVAVSTYEQYF | TGTGCCAGCAGCTTAGTGGCAGTATCAACCTACGAGCAGTACTTC
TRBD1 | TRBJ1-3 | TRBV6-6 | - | CASRTTGARGNTIYF | TGTGCCAGCAGAACTACAGGGGCACGGGGAAACACCATATATTTT
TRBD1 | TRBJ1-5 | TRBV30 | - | CAWGGQGINQPQHF | TGTGCCTGGGGGGGACAGGGAATTAACCAGCCCCAGCATTTT
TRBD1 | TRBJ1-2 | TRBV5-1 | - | CASSLEARTGIAAGYTF | TGCGCCAGCAGCTTGGAGGCCCGGACAGGGATTGCGGCTGGCTACACCTTC
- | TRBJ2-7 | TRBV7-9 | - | CASSLAGDSYEQYF | TGTGCCAGCAGCTTAGCAGGGGATAGCTACGAGCAGTACTTC
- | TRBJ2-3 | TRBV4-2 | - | CASSRSTGSSTDTQYF | TGTGCCAGCAGCCGATCAACAGGGTCTAGCACAGATACGCAGTATTTT
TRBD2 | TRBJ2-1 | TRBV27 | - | CASNWRLAGYNEQFF | TGTGCCAGCAATTGGAGACTAGCGGGTTACAATGAGCAGTTCTTC
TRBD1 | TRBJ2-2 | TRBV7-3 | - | CASSLAWDSANTGELFF | TGTGCCAGCAGCTTAGCCTGGGACAGTGCGAACACCGGGGAGCTGTTTTTT
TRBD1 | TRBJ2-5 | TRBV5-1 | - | CASSLGQGVTETQYF | TGCGCCAGCAGCTTGGGGCAGGGGGTTACAGAGACCCAGTACTTC
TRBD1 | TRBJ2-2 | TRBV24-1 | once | CATSDPGTGFAGELFF | TGTGCCACCAGTGACCCCGGGACAGGGTTCGCCGGGGAGCTGTTTTTT
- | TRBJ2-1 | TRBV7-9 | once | CASSLVPRANEQFF | TGTGCCAGCAGCTTAGTGCCCAGGGCCAATGAGCAGTTCTTC
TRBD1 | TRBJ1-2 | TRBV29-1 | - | CSAWTGAYGYTF | TGCAGCGCTTGGACAGGGGCCTATGGCTACACCTTC
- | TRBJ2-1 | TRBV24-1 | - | CATSVSSNEQFF | TGTGCCACCAGTGTTTCGAGTAATGAGCAGTTCTTC
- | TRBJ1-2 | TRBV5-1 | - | CASSPAVNRMGYTF | TGCGCCAGCAGCCCGGCGGTGAATCGGATGGGCTACACCTTC
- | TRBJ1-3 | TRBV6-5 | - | CASSSTNPGSGNTIYF | TGTGCCAGCAGTTCAACAAATCCAGGGTCTGGAAACACCATATATTTT
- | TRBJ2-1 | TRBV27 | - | CASTFLGARTEQFF | TGTGCCAGCACCTTTCTAGGGGCCCGGACTGAGCAGTTCTTC
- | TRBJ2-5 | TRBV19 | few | CASSIRGVGLGEIQYF | TGTGCCAGTAGTATTCGCGGGGTCGGTTTGGGAGAGATCCAGTACTTC
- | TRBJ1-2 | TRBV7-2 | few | CASSTQVNYGYTF | TGTGCCAGCAGCACACAGGTTAACTATGGCTACACCTTC
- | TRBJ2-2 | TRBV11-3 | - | CASSPSVAGELFF | TGTGCCAGCAGCCCCTCTGTTGCCGGGGAGCTGTTTTTT
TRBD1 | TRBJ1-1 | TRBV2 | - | CATTRAGGYDTEAFF | TGTGCCACTACGAGGGCAGGGGGTTACGACACTGAAGCTTTCTTT
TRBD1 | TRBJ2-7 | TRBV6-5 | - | CASSPHPTGYEQYF | TGTGCCAGCAGTCCCCACCCGACAGGGTACGAGCAGTACTTC
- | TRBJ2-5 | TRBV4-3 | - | CASSQELRETQYF | TGCGCCAGCAGCCAAGAATTACGGGAGACCCAGTACTTC
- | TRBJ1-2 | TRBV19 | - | CASRLGAGSGYTF | TGTGCCAGTAGGCTGGGGGCAGGGAGCGGCTACACCTTC
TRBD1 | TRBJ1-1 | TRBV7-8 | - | CASSLGDRVNTEAFF | TGTGCCAGCAGCTTAGGGGACAGGGTTAACACTGAAGCTTTCTTT
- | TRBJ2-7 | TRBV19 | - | CASSKVDSSGAEQYF | TGTGCCAGTAGTAAAGTTGACAGCTCCGGAGCCGAGCAGTACTTC
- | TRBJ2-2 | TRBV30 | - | CAWSPSIGAATGELFF | TGTGCCTGGAGCCCTAGTATAGGTGCGGCCACCGGGGAGCTGTTTTTT
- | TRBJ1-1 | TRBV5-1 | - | CASSLAQTAEAFF | TGCGCCAGCAGCTTGGCACAGACGGCTGAAGCTTTCTTT
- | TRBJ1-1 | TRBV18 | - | CASSLTSRGTEAFF | TGTGCCAGCTCACTGACCTCCCGGGGCACTGAAGCTTTCTTT
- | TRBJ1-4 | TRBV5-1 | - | CASSSAAAREKLFF | TGCGCCAGCAGCTCTGCGGCAGCCAGAGAAAAACTGTTTTTT
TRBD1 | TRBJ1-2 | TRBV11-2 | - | CASSTGTGYYGYTF | TGTGCCAGCAGCACAGGGACAGGTTACTATGGCTACACCTTC
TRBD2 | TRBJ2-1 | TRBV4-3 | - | CASSQEREVYNEQFF | TGCGCCAGCAGCCAAGAGCGGGAGGTTTACAATGAGCAGTTCTTC